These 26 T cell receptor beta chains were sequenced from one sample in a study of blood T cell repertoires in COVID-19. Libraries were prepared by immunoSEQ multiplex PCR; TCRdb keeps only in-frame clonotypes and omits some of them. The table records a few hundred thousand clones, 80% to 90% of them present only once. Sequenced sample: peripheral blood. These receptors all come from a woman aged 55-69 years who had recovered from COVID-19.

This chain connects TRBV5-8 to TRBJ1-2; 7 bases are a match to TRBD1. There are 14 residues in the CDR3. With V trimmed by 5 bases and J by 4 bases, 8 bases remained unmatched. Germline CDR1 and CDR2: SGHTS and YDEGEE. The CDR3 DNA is TGTGCCAGCAGAAACCCGGGACAGACCTATGGCTACACCTTC. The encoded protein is CASRNPGQTYGYTF. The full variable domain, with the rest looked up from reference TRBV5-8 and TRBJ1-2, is EAGVTQSPTHLIKTRGQQATLRCSPISGHTSVYWYQQALGLGLQFLLWYDEGEERNRGNFPPRFSGRQFPNYSSELNVNALELEDSALYLCASRNPGQTYGYTFGSGTRLTVV.

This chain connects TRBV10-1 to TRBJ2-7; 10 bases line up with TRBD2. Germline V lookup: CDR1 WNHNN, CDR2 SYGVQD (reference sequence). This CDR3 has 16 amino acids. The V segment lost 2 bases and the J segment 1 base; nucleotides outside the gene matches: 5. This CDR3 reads CASSEGASGGSYEQYF. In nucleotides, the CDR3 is TGCGCCAGCAGTGAGGGGGCTAGCGGGGGTTCCTACGAGCAGTACTTC.

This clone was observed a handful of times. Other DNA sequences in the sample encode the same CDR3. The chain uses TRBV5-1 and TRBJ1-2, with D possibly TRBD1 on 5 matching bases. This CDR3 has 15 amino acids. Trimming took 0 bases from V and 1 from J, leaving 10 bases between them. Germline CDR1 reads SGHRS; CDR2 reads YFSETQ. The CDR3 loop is CASSLDPGLNYGYTF. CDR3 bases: TGCGCCAGCAGCTTGGACCCAGGGCTTAACTATGGCTACACCTTC.

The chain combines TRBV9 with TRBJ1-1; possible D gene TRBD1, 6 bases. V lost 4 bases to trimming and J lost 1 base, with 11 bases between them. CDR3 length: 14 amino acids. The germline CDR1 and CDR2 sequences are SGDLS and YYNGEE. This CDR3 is CASSTGQPNTEAFF. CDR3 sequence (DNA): TGTGCCAGCAGCACAGGACAGCCGAACACTGAAGCTTTCTTT.

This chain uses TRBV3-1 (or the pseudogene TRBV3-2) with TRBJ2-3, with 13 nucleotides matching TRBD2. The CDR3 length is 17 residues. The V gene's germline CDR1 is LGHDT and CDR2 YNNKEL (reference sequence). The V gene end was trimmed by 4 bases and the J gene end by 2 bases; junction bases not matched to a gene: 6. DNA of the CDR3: TGTGCCAGCAGCCGAGGACTAGCGGGGGCCTCCACAGATACGCAGTATTTT. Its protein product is CASSRGLAGASTDTQYF.

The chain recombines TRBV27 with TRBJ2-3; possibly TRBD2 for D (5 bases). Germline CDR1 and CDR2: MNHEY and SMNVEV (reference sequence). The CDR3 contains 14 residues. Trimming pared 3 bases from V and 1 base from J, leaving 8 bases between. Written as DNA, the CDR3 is TGTGCCAGCAGTTTTCGAGCGGGCACAGATACGCAGTATTTT. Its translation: CASSFRAGTDTQYF.

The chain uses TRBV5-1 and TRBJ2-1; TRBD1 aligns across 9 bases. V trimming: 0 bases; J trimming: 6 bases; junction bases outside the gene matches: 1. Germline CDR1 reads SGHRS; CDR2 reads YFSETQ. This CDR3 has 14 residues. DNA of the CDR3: TGCGCCAGCAGCTTGGGACAGGGGGGCAATGAGCAGTTCTTC. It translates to CASSLGQGGNEQFF. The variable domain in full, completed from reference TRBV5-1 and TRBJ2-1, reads KAGVTQTPRYLIKTRGQQVTLSCSPISGHRSVSWYQQTPGQGLQFLFEYFSETQRNKGNFPGRFSGRQFSNSRSEMNVSTLELGDSALYLCASSLGQGGNEQFFGPGTRLTVL.

As DNA, the CDR3 is TGTGCCAGCAGCTTAGGGACAGCGAGGGACTATGGCTACACCTTC. It encodes CASSLGTARDYGYTF. The genes are TRBV7-8 and TRBJ1-2, with D possibly being TRBD1 (6 bases). The CDR3 totals 15 residues. Trimming took 1 base from V and 3 from J, leaving 12 bases between them. The germline CDR1 and CDR2 sequences are SGHVS and FQNEAQ.

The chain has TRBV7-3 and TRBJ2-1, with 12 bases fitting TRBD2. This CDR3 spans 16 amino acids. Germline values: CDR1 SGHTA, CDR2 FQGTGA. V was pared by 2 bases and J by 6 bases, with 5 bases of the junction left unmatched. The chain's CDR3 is CASSLPLAGGINEQFF. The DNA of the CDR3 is TGTGCCAGCAGCTTACCGCTAGCGGGGGGGATCAATGAGCAGTTCTTC. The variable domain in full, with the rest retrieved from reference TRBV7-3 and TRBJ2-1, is GAGVSQTPSNKVTEKGKYVELRCDPISGHTALYWYRQSLGQGPEFLIYFQGTGAADDSGLPNDRFFAVRPEGSVSTLKIQRTERGDSAVYLCASSLPLAGGINEQFFGPGTRLTVL.

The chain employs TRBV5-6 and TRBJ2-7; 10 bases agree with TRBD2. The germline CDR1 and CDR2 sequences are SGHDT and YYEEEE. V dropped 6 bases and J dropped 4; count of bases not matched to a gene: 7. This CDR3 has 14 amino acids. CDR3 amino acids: CASNRAGGRYEQYF. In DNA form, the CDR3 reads TGTGCCAGCAACCGAGCGGGGGGGAGGTACGAGCAGTACTTC.

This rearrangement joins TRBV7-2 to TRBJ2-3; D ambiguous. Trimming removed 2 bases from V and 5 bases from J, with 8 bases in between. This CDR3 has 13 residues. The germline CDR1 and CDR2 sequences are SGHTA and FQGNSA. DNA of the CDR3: TGTGCCAGCAGCTTACCCCCTCTAGATACGCAGTATTTT. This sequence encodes CASSLPPLDTQYF.

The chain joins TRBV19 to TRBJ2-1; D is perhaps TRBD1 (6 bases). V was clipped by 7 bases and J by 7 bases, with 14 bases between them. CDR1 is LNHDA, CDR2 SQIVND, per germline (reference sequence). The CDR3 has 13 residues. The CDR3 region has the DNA TGTGCCAGTAAACAGGGTAGTATGAATGAGCAGTTCTTC. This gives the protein CASKQGSMNEQFF.

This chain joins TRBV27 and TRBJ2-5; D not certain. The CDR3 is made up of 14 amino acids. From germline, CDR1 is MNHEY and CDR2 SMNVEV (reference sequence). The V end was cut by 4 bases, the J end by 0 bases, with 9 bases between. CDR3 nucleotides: TGTGCCAGCAGTTATGCAGGCGACCAAGAGACCCAGTACTTC. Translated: CASSYAGDQETQYF.

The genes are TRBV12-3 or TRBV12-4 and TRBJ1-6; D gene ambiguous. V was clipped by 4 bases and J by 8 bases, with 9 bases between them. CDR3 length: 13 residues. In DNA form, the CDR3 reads TGTGCCAGCAGTTGGGGAGGAGATTCACCCCTCCACTTT. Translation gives CASSWGGDSPLHF.

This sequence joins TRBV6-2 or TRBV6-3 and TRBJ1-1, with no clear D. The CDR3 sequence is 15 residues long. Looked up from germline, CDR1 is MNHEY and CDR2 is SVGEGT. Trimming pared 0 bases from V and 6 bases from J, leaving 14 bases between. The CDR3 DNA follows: TGTGCCAGCAGTTACTCGACTTTACGGAGGCCTGAAGCTTTCTTT. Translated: CASSYSTLRRPEAFF.

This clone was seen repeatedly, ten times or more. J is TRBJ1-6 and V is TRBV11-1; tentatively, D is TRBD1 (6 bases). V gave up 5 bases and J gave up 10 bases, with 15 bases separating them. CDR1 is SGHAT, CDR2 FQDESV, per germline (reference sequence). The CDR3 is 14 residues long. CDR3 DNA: TGTGCCAGCAGCACCAGGGGAAGAAACTCACCCCTCCACTTT. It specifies CASSTRGRNSPLHF.

The CDR3 region is CASSFFLGTGVLNTEAFF. The CDR3 DNA reads TGTGCCAGCAGTTTCTTCCTCGGGACAGGGGTACTGAACACTGAAGCTTTCTTT. The chain employs TRBV27 and TRBJ1-1, with 10 bases lining up with TRBD1. Trimming took 3 bases from V and 0 from J; bases not matched to a gene: 10. CDR1 and CDR2 from the germline V gene are MNHEY and SMNVEV (reference sequence). CDR3 length: 18 residues.

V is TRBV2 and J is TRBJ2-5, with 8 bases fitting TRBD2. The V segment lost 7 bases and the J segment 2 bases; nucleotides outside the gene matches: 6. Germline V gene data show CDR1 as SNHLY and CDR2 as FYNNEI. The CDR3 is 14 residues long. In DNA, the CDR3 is TGTGCCAGCACCATACTAGCGGTTCAAGAGACCCAGTACTTC. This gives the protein CASTILAVQETQYF.

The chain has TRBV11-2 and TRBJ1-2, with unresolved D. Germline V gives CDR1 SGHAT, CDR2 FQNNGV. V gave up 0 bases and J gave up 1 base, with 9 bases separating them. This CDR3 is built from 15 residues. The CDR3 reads CASSLDLHINYGYTF. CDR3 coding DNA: TGTGCCAGCAGCTTAGATCTTCACATTAACTATGGCTACACCTTC.

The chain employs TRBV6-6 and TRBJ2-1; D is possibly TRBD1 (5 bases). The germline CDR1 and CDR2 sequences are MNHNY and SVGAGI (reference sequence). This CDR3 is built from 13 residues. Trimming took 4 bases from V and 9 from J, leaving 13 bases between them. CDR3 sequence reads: CASSWITGFEQFF. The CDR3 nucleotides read TGTGCCAGCAGTTGGATCACAGGTTTTGAGCAGTTCTTC.

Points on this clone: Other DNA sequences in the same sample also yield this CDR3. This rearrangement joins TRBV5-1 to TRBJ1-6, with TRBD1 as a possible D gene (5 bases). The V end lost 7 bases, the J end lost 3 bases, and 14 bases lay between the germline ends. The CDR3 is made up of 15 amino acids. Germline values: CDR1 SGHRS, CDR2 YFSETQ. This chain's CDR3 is CASSREGSYNSPLHF. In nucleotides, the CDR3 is TGCGCCAGCTCAAGGGAGGGGAGCTATAATTCACCCCTCCACTTT. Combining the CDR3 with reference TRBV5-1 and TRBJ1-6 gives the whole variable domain KAGVTQTPRYLIKTRGQQVTLSCSPISGHRSVSWYQQTPGQGLQFLFEYFSETQRNKGNFPGRFSGRQFSNSRSEMNVSTLELGDSALYLCASSREGSYNSPLHFGNGTRLTVT.

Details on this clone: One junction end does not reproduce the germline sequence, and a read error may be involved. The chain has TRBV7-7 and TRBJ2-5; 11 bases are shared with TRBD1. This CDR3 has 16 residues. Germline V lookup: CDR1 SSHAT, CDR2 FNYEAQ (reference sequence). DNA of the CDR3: TGTGCTAGCAGCCGAGCCGGGACAGGGGGTACAGAGACCCAGTACTTC. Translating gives CASSRAGTGGTETQYF.

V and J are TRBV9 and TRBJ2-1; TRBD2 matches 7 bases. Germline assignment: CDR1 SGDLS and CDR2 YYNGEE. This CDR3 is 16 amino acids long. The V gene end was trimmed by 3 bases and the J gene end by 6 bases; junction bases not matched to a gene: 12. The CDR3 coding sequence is TGTGCCAGCAGCGCAGGCGGGACGGGAGGACTCAATGAGCAGTTCTTC. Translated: CASSAGGTGGLNEQFF.

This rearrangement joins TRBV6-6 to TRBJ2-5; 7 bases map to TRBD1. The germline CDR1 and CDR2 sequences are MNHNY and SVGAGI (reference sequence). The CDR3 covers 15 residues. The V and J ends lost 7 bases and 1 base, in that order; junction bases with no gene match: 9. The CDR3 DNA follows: TGTGCCAGCACTGACAGGGCTAGGGGCCAAGAGACCCAGTACTTC. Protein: CASTDRARGQETQYF.

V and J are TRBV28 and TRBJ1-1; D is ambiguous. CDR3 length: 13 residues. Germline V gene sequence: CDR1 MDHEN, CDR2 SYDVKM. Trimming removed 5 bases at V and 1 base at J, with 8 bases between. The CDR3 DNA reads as TGTGCCAGCAGTATCCCAGGGAACACTGAAGCTTTCTTT. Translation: CASSIPGNTEAFF.

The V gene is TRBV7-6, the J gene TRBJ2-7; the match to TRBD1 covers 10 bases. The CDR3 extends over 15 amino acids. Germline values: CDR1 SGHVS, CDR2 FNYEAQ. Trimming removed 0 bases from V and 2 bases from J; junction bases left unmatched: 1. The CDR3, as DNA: TGTGCCAGCAGCTTAGCCGGGACAGGGGCCTACGAGCAGTACTTC. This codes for CASSLAGTGAYEQYF. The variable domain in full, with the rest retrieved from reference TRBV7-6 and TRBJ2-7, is GAGVSQSPRYKVTKRGQDVALRCDPISGHVSLYWYRQALGQGPEFLTYFNYEAQQDKSGLPNDRFSAERPEGSISTLTIQRTEQRDSAMYRCASSLAGTGAYEQYFGPGTRLTVT.